A single T cell receptor beta chain is shown here with its context. Original handling: It was from reference gene primer amplification that nucleated cell counts were estimated. Sequencing was performed with immunoSEQ multiplex PCR; in TCRdb, only in-frame clones are kept and a portion is missing. That table furnishes V, J and clone size, whereas the DNA furnished D and trimming. The sample comprises more than 250,000 clones, 80% to 95% of which are singletons, and roughly 20% rests with the top ten. The participants were between about 18 and 90 years old and came from about two dozen US areas. This sample was taken from a study of blood T cell repertoires in COVID-19. Study-level background: Italy, Spain and the United States were the sources of the convalescent and acute COVID-19 samples. The cDNA or gDNA used as material had been derived from T cells, B-cell-depleted T cells, or PBMCs.

Trimming stripped 0 bases from V and 6 bases from J, with 9 bases between. Germline V CDR1 and CDR2: LNHDA, SQIVND (reference sequence). The length of the CDR3 is 13 residues. The sequencing sample was made of PBMCs or T cells enriched from blood (not recorded which). The receptor's source is a woman aged 25 to 39 who had recovered from COVID-19. The gene calls are TRBV19 and TRBJ2-7; D is unclear. The CDR3 DNA reads TGTGCCAGTAGTATAGATCTATTTGTCGAGCAGTACTTC. It translates to CASSIDLFVEQYF.